This passage covers 29 T cell receptor beta chains from one sample sequenced in a study of cytomegalovirus exposure and HLA in healthy donors. 60 Vbeta and 13 Jbeta primers were used in PCR. Generated by immunoSEQ multiplex PCR, the TCRdb table keeps only in-frame clones and is missing some. This sample has roughly 140,000 clones, with 60% to 80% found just once. The sequenced sample was PBMCs. The receptor source for this set is a male donor in good health and CMV-seronegative.

This chain links TRBV27 with TRBJ1-6; TRBD1 might be the D (5 bases). Trimming pared 3 bases from V and 10 bases from J, leaving 19 bases between. This CDR3 contains 16 residues. Germline CDR1 MNHEY, CDR2 SMNVEV (reference sequence). DNA for the CDR3: TGTGCCAGCAGTTTCTTAACAGGAATGAAATGGTCACCCCTCCACTTT. Protein sequence: CASSFLTGMKWSPLHF.

The chain combines TRBV7-6 with TRBJ1-5; D is perhaps TRBD1 (5 bases). This CDR3 spans 16 amino acids. Per germline, CDR1 SGHVS and CDR2 FNYEAQ. V lost 2 bases, J lost 4 bases, and 15 bases lay in between. CDR3 DNA: TGTGCCAGCAGCTTACTCTCGGGCAGGGAAAATCAGCCCCAGCATTTT. Its protein is CASSLLSGRENQPQHF. The whole variable domain, filled in from reference TRBV7-6 and TRBJ1-5, reads GAGVSQSPRYKVTKRGQDVALRCDPISGHVSLYWYRQALGQGPEFLTYFNYEAQQDKSGLPNDRFSAERPEGSISTLTIQRTEQRDSAMYRCASSLLSGRENQPQHFGDGTRLSIL.

The chain couples TRBV29-1 to TRBJ1-2, with D possibly TRBD1 on 6 matching bases. The CDR3 extends over 16 amino acids. Germline loops: CDR1 SQVTM, CDR2 ANQGSEA. V dropped 5 bases and J dropped 6 bases, with 25 bases sitting between them. In DNA form, the CDR3 reads TGCAGCGTTCGAAAGCAAATTACGACAGGAGTAGATGGCTACACCTTC. Its protein is CSVRKQITTGVDGYTF.

J is TRBJ2-3 and V is TRBV4-3; 8 nucleotides align to TRBD2. Germline-derived CDR1 and CDR2 are LGHNA and YSLEER. This CDR3 is built from 15 residues. Unmatched junction bases numbered 4, after V lost 2 bases and J lost 3 bases. CDR3 DNA sequence: TGCGCCAGCAGCCAAAAAAGCGGGGGTACAGATACGCAGTATTTT. This sequence encodes CASSQKSGGTDTQYF.

This chain links TRBV6-5 with TRBJ1-6, with D possibly TRBD1 on 5 matching bases. Germline values: CDR1 MNHEY, CDR2 SVGAGI. V was shortened by 5 bases and J by 7 bases, with 9 bases between the two germline ends. The CDR3 totals 13 residues. This CDR3 reads CASSAGENSPLHF. The CDR3 bases are TGTGCCAGCAGTGCGGGGGAGAATTCACCCCTCCACTTT.

The chain is built from TRBV5-6 and TRBJ2-5, with a possible D match to TRBD2 (7 bases). Germline V gene data show CDR1 as SGHDT and CDR2 as YYEEEE. There are 14 residues in the CDR3. V gave up 2 bases and J gave up 1 base, with 9 bases separating them. CDR3 residues: CASSFRGGQETQYF. The CDR3, as DNA: TGTGCCAGCAGCTTTAGGGGGGGCCAAGAGACCCAGTACTTC.

This rearrangement joins TRBV10-3 to TRBJ2-7; 7 bases line up with TRBD1. The CDR3 covers 16 residues. With 0 bases clipped from V and 2 bases from J, the junction kept 7 bases outside the gene matches. CDR1 is ENHRY, CDR2 SYGVKD, per germline. The DNA of the CDR3 is TGTGCCATCAGTGAGTCGATGGACAGGAGACCCTACGAGCAGTACTTC. Protein sequence: CAISESMDRRPYEQYF.

CDR3 sequence reads: CASSISSGYTDTQYF. CDR3 nucleotides: TGTGCCAGCAGTATTAGTTCAGGGTACACAGATACGCAGTATTTT. This chain joins TRBV28 and TRBJ2-3; perhaps TRBD1 as D (5 bases). CDR3 size: 15 residues. V lost 5 bases, J lost 2 bases, and 14 bases lay in between. Per germline, CDR1 MDHEN and CDR2 SYDVKM. The entire variable domain, with the rest obtained from reference TRBV28 and TRBJ2-3, is as follows: DVKVTQSSRYLVKRTGEKVFLECVQDMDHENMFWYRQDPGLGLRLIYFSYDVKMKEKGDIPEGYSVSREKKERFSLILESASTNQTSMYLCASSISSGYTDTQYFGPGTRLTVL.

This sequence joins TRBV6-1 and TRBJ2-7; 7 nucleotides match TRBD1. The V gene's germline CDR1 is MNHNS and CDR2 SASEGT. With V trimmed by 7 bases and J by 7 bases, 13 bases remained unmatched. The length of the CDR3 is 14 residues. CDR3 in DNA: TGTGCCAGCACCGGGACAGCCTTACCGGGGGAGCAGTACTTC. This translates into CASTGTALPGEQYF.

A single count supports this clone. The chain combines TRBV5-4 with TRBJ1-6; no reliable D call. The V and J ends lost 1 base and 7 bases respectively, with 3 bases between them. This CDR3 has 12 residues. CDR1 SGHNT and CDR2 YYREEE come from the germline V gene (reference sequence). The CDR3 reads CASSLPNSPLHF. The CDR3 bases are TGTGCCAGCAGCTTGCCAAATTCACCCCTCCACTTT.

V gene TRBV7-2 combines with J gene TRBJ2-7, with D maybe TRBD2 (5 bases). CDR3 length: 14 residues. The germline V and J ends were trimmed by 8 bases and 3 bases, with 17 bases remaining between them. Germline V gene lookup returns CDR1 SGHTA and CDR2 FQGNSA. The CDR3 is CASGLPGFGYEQYF. DNA of the CDR3: TGTGCCAGCGGACTCCCGGGTTTTGGCTACGAGCAGTACTTC.

Comment on this clone: The same CDR3 is also encoded by other DNA sequences in this sample. This rearrangement joins TRBV30 to TRBJ1-1, with D possibly TRBD1 on 5 matching bases. The CDR3 runs 13 residues. Germline CDR1 is GTSNPN and CDR2 is SVGIG (reference sequence). Deletions cut 0 bases from V and 1 base from J, with 6 bases between. CDR3 amino acids: CAWSVRGNTEAFF. The CDR3 nucleotides read TGTGCCTGGAGTGTAAGGGGGAACACTGAAGCTTTCTTT.

The V gene is TRBV28, the J gene TRBJ1-2, with a possible D match to TRBD1 (6 bases). CDR1 is MDHEN, CDR2 SYDVKM, per germline. Between the trimmed V and J ends, which lost 8 bases and 7 bases, there was a span of 14 bases. This CDR3 contains 12 residues. The CDR3 is CASQSQGPGYTF. For the CDR3, the DNA is TGTGCCAGCCAGTCCCAGGGGCCTGGCTACACCTTC.

This clone is a singleton in its sample. The rearrangement joins TRBV7-9 to TRBJ2-1, with 8 nucleotides matching TRBD2. This CDR3 contains 18 residues. Germline V gives CDR1 SEHNR, CDR2 FQNEAQ (reference sequence). V lost 3 bases, J lost 0 bases, and 10 bases stayed unmatched. This CDR3 is CASSFPRVAGGSYNEQFF. DNA of the CDR3: TGTGCCAGCAGCTTCCCCAGGGTCGCGGGGGGCTCCTACAATGAGCAGTTCTTC. Together with reference TRBV7-9 and TRBJ2-1, the CDR3 gives the full variable domain: DTGVSQNPRHKITKRGQNVTFRCDPISEHNRLYWYRQTLGQGPEFLTYFQNEAQLEKSRLLSDRFSAERPKGSFSTLEIQRTEQGDSAMYLCASSFPRVAGGSYNEQFFGPGTRLTVL.

The rearrangement links TRBV27 to TRBJ1-2; 10 bases fit TRBD1. The germline V gene has CDR1 MNHEY and CDR2 SMNVEV (reference sequence). The CDR3 has 12 amino acids. This CDR3 reads CVSGTGEYGYTF. CDR3 nucleotides: TGTGTTTCCGGGACAGGGGAATATGGCTACACCTTC.

The chain uses TRBV28 and TRBJ2-2, with unresolved D. The CDR3 has 14 residues. V shed 7 bases and J shed 9 bases, with 18 bases lying between them. Germline V gene lookup returns CDR1 MDHEN and CDR2 SYDVKM. CDR3 in DNA: TGTGCCAGCACCCCCGGTCCTTCGAGCAGGGAGCTGTTTTTT. The encoded protein is CASTPGPSSRELFF.

This sequence joins TRBV19 and TRBJ1-6; a weak D match, TRBD1 (6 bases). Deletions cut 7 bases from V and 10 bases from J, with 17 bases between. The CDR3 is made up of 14 amino acids. CDR1 is LNHDA and CDR2 is SQIVND in the germline V gene (reference sequence). Here the CDR3 reads CASTFRGGDSPLHF. The CDR3 DNA reads TGTGCCAGTACGTTCAGGGGCGGAGACTCACCCCTCCACTTT.

The CDR3 DNA is TGTGCCAGCTCACCGTCCGTGGGGGCTGACTATGGCTACACCTTC. Its protein is CASSPSVGADYGYTF. The V call is TRBV18, the J call TRBJ1-2, with D tentatively TRBD1 (6 bases). CDR1 is KGHSH and CDR2 is LQKENI in the germline V gene. V was trimmed by 3 bases and J by 3 bases, leaving 14 bases between them. The CDR3 is made up of 15 amino acids.

The CDR3 nucleotides are TGTGCCAGCAACTTAGACAGATTTGGTGGCTACACCTTC. Translating it yields CASNLDRFGGYTF. The chain couples TRBV28 to TRBJ1-2, with D possibly TRBD1 on 5 matching bases. Germline CDR1 and CDR2: MDHEN and SYDVKM. The CDR3 contains 13 residues. V gave up 7 bases and J gave up 7 bases, with 16 bases separating them.

The gene calls are TRBV6-6 and TRBJ1-1; D unclear. Germline CDR1 is MNHNY and CDR2 is SVGAGI (reference sequence). This CDR3 has 13 amino acids. Trimming shortened V by 0 bases and J by 1 base, and 3 bases separated the two germline ends. The chain's CDR3 is CASSYSANTEAFF. The CDR3 nucleotides are TGTGCCAGCAGTTACTCGGCGAACACTGAAGCTTTCTTT.

The chain links TRBV5-1 to TRBJ2-1, with a weak D call TRBD1 (8 bases). The CDR3 consists of 14 residues. Between the trimmed V and J ends, which lost 5 bases and 8 bases, there was a span of 17 bases. Germline V CDR1 and CDR2: SGHRS, YFSETQ. In DNA, the CDR3 is TGCGCCAGCAGTCTCAGACAGGGGAGGGATGAGCAGTTCTTC. It specifies CASSLRQGRDEQFF.

The chain has TRBV21-1 and TRBJ1-3; no check of the table's D call, TRBD1, against the DNA was made. TRBV21-1 corresponds to a pseudogene. The CDR3 has 15 residues. This CDR3 is CASADRGNRGNTIYF. CDR3 nucleotide sequence: TGTGCCAGCGCCGACAGGGGCAACCGGGGAAACACCATATATTTT.

The gene calls are TRBV4-3 and TRBJ2-5; TRBD2 matches 9 bases. The CDR3 has 18 residues. Germline CDR1 and CDR2: LGHNA and YSLEER. The trim removed 0 bases at V and 0 bases at J, leaving 8 bases unmatched. The CDR3 DNA sequence: TGCGCCAGCAGCCAAGACTTGAAGCGGGGGGCGTACCAAGAGACCCAGTACTTC. It specifies CASSQDLKRGAYQETQYF.

CDR3: CASSEYGTDYNEQFF. In DNA, the CDR3 is TGTGCCAGCAGTGAATACGGGACTGACTACAATGAGCAGTTCTTC. This rearrangement joins TRBV2 to TRBJ2-1; TRBD2 is a possible D gene (6 bases). The CDR3 totals 15 residues. Germline-derived CDR1 and CDR2 are SNHLY and FYNNEI. V was clipped by 2 bases and J by 3 bases, with 11 bases between them.

The gene calls are TRBV7-6 and TRBJ1-5; D gene ambiguous. V was cut by 1 base and J by 5 bases, with 6 bases left in between. The CDR3 runs to 13 residues. The germline V gene encodes CDR1 SGHVS and CDR2 FNYEAQ. CDR3: CASSLDSYQPQHF. DNA of the CDR3: TGTGCCAGCAGCTTAGACAGTTATCAGCCCCAGCATTTT.

This sequence joins TRBV7-2 and TRBJ2-1, with a tentative D call TRBD2 (7 bases). Trimming took off 0 bases at V and 12 bases at J, with 15 bases between the two ends. Germline CDR1 reads SGHTA; CDR2 reads FQGNSA. The CDR3 has 14 amino acids. Here the CDR3 reads CASSLAGGPTPQFF. CDR3 nucleotides: TGTGCCAGCAGCTTAGCGGGGGGGCCTACACCGCAGTTCTTC.

The chain links TRBV5-1 to TRBJ1-4, with 9 positions matching TRBD1. The CDR3 has 16 amino acids. The J segment lost 7 bases and the V segment lost 4 bases, leaving 11 bases of the junction unmatched. CDR1 is SGHRS and CDR2 is YFSETQ in the germline V gene. As DNA, the CDR3 is TGCGCCAGCAGCCAGTTGGGGACAGGGACGGGTGAAAAACTGTTTTTT. Its translation: CASSQLGTGTGEKLFF.

The chain combines TRBV5-1 with TRBJ1-2; D unclear. Germline assignment: CDR1 SGHRS and CDR2 YFSETQ. V lost 4 bases, J lost 0 bases, and 10 bases lay in between. The CDR3 has 14 amino acids. The CDR3 protein is CASSPSGANYGYTF. The CDR3 region has the DNA TGCGCCAGCAGCCCCTCCGGGGCTAACTATGGCTACACCTTC.

V gene TRBV30 combines with J gene TRBJ1-1, with D hard to call. Trimming stripped 0 bases from V and 4 bases from J, with 15 bases between. The CDR3 consists of 15 residues. The germline V gene has CDR1 GTSNPN and CDR2 SVGIG (reference sequence). CDR3 region: CAWSVLVRGATEAFF. Written as DNA, the CDR3 is TGTGCCTGGAGTGTACTTGTCCGGGGTGCCACTGAAGCTTTCTTT.